This TCR beta chain was obtained from a study of cytomegalovirus exposure and HLA in healthy donors. The PCR ran on 60 Vbeta and 13 Jbeta primers. Sequencing was performed with immunoSEQ multiplex PCR; in TCRdb, only in-frame clones are kept and a portion is missing. Of under 200,000 clones listed, around three quarters are singletons. There are 14 residues in the CDR3. From germline, CDR1 is MNHEY and CDR2 SVGAGI. V was pared by 10 bases and J by 1 base, with 11 bases between. Broader study findings: Other equally common chains were less clonally expanded than HLA-associated TCR beta chains, a later analysis showed. Previously analyzed data showed that most TCR beta V segments were productive at a frequency of about 87% or about 30%.

Points on this clone: What it recognizes is unknown.

Everyone who donated was a healthy bone marrow donor. The chain employs TRBV6-5 and TRBJ2-6; D ambiguous. Source material: PBMCs. This receptor was identified in a woman aged 40 to 49 in good health and CMV-seronegative. CDR3 nucleotide sequence: TGTGCCACCTCGACACTTTCTGGGGCCAACGTCCTGACTTTC. Its translation: CATSTLSGANVLTF.